The present T cell receptor beta chain was sequenced within a study of identical twins. TCRdb redid the calling of the 5' RACE reads with MiXCR, one entry per CDR3 protein. The table lists 690,000 or so distinct CDR3 sequences, roughly 6% of them singletons. V lost 2 bases and J lost 0, with 8 bases in between. The CDR3 extends over 15 amino acids. In germline, CDR1 is MNHEY, CDR2 SVGEGT. This clonotype showed up many times. Sequencing used naive T cells sorted from blood. The receptor was derived from a young man in good health. The rearrangement uses TRBV6-2 or TRBV6-3 and TRBJ1-5; D gene unclear. The CDR3, as DNA: TGTGCCAGCAGTTACCTCAGTCATAGCAATCAGCCCCAGCATTTT. Protein product: CASSYLSHSNQPQHF.